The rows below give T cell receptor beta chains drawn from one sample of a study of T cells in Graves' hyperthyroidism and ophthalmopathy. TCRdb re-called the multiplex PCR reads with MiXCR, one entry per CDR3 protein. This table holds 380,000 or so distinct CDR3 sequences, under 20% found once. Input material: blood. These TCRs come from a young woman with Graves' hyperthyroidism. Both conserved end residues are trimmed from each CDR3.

ASRPAGESYEQY TRBV5-1
ASTARGSPLH TRBV6-1
ASSIPGHLYGYT TRBV19
SVEPKMRRQPQH TRBV20-1
ASSPQGNTGELF TRBV18
AISESIYRKHTGELF TRBV10-3
ASRPTAYEQY TRBV2
ASGPLGETQY TRBV19
ASSYSKGFETQY TRBV6-5
ATSDLAGAQETQY TRBV24-1
ASSENYEQY TRBV25-1
AKSGQGHYGYT TRBV7-6
ASSLLSSGNTIY TRBV12-3/TRBV12-4
ARDRGHNTGELF TRBV2
SASGTANQPQH TRBV20-1
ASSFPPRRREQY TRBV12-3/TRBV12-4
ASSGGQGANQPQH TRBV6-1
ASSSQSGSTEAF TRBV6-5
ASSPDRGPYEQY TRBV28
ASSLATGASGNTIY TRBV11-1
ASTFRREETQY TRBV12-3/TRBV12-4
ATGTSGGTGELF TRBV6-2/TRBV6-3
ASRLDRGVSNQPQH TRBV12-3/TRBV12-4
ASSLFRYEQY TRBV11-2
ASSLKQAIYEQY TRBV12-3/TRBV12-4
SAASSGNTIY TRBV20-1
ASRVRWATEAF TRBV12-3/TRBV12-4
SVAPRDGRETQY TRBV29-1
ASGLVTIWDPGVWDYGYT TRBV12-5
ASSKEGRGYTEAF TRBV14
SAKGSSSTYERQY TRBV20-1
ASSAGQTGNTIY TRBV6-1
ASSPASLVPSGYT TRBV18
ASSLYGNLGGYT TRBV13
ASSQRQPSYEQY TRBV11-2